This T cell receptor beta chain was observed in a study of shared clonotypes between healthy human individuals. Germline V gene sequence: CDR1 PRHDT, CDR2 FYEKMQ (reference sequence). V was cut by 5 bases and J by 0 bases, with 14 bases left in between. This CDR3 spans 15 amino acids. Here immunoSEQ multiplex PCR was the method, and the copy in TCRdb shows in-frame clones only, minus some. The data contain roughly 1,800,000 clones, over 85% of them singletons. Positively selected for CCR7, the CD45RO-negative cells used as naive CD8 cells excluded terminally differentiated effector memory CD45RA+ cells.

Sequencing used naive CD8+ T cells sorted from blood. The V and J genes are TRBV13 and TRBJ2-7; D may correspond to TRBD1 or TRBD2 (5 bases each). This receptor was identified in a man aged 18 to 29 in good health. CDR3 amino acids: CASSPSAGSSYEQYF. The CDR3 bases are TGTGCCAGCAGCCCCTCGGCAGGGAGCTCCTACGAGCAGTACTTC.